This TCR beta chain was recorded in a study of cytomegalovirus exposure and HLA in healthy donors. Overall study findings and caveats: CMV antigen specificity was confirmed in vitro for three CMV-associated chains. The study flagged some 170 TCR beta chains as cytomegalovirus-associated. Subsequent analysis showed first-cohort TCR clusters tending to co-occur in more than 95 validation repertoires.

Libraries were prepared by immunoSEQ multiplex PCR; TCRdb keeps only in-frame clonotypes and omits some of them. The repertoire holds approximately 140,000 clones, approximately 86% seen once, with approximately 8.7% in the top ten. Germline values: CDR1 LNHDA, CDR2 SQIVND (reference sequence). Trimming left V 7 bases short and J 8 bases short, with 14 bases between. The CDR3 is 13 residues long. This clone has a single count. Antigen unknown. This clonotype originated in a man younger than 30 in good health and CMV-seropositive. The chain employs TRBV19 and TRBJ1-4; tentative D call: TRBD1 (6 bases). Material: PBMCs. CDR3 loop: CASKRTQGEKLFF. The CDR3 DNA follows: TGTGCCAGTAAAAGGACACAGGGAGAAAAACTGTTTTTT.